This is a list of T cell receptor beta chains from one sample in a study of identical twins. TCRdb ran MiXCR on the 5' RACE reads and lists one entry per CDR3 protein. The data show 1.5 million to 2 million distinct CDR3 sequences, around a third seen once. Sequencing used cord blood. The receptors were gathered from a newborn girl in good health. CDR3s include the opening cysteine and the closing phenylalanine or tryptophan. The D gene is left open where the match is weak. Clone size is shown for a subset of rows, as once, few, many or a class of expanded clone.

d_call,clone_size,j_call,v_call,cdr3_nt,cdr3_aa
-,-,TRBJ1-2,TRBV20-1,TGCAGTGCCAAAATAACCGACAGACCTTTTAGTTTTCTCTATGGCTACACCTTC,CSAKITDRPFSFLYGYTF
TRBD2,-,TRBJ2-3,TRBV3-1,TGTGCCAGCAGCCAAGCCAGCGGGGTTAGCACAGATACGCAGTATTTT,CASSQASGVSTDTQYF
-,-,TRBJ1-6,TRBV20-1,TGCAGTGCTAGAGTGGGCAGGGAGAATTCACCCCTCCACTTT,CSARVGRENSPLHF
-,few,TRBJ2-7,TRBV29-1,TGCAGCGTTGCTTGGGGAACCTACGAGCAGTACTTC,CSVAWGTYEQYF
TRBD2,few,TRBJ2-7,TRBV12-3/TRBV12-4,TGTGCCAGCAGTAAGCATAGCGGGCCGTCTGGAGAGCAGTACTTC,CASSKHSGPSGEQYF
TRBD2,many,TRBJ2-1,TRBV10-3,TGTGCCATCTGGCGGGGGGCCGACAATGAGCAGTTCTTC,CAIWRGADNEQFF
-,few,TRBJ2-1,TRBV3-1,TGTGCCAGCAGCCAAGAATCGGCTCTCGGTGAGCAGTTCTTC,CASSQESALGEQFF
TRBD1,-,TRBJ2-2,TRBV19,TGTGCCAGTAGGGGGACAGGATCCGGGGAGCTGTTTTTT,CASRGTGSGELFF
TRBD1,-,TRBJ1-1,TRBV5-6,TGTGCCAGCAGCCGAGGACAGGGGGCGCAGAACACTGAAGCTTTCTTT,CASSRGQGAQNTEAFF
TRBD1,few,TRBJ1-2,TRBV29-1,TGCAGCGTTGAACGGGACAGGGGAACCTATGGCTACACCTTC,CSVERDRGTYGYTF
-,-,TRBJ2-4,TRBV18,TGTGCCAGCTCACCACCGGGAATAGCCAAAAACATTCAGTACTTC,CASSPPGIAKNIQYF
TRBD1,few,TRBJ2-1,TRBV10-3,TGTGCCATCAGTGAGTCAGCCAACCGGGACAGCAAAAACAATGAGCAGTTCTTC,CAISESANRDSKNNEQFF
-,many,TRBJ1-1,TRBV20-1,TGCAGTGCTAGCAGGAACACTGAAGCTTTCTTT,CSASRNTEAFF
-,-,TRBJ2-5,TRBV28,TGTGCCAGCTCTCGTCTCCTCGGGGAGACCCAGTACTTC,CASSRLLGETQYF
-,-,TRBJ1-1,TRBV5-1,TGCGCCAGCAGCTTGGGGCACACAGGCGGGACTGAAGCTTTCTTT,CASSLGHTGGTEAFF
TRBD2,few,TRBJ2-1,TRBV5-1,TGCGCCAGCAGCTTGGTACTAGCGGGGGGTTTCTCCTACAATGATCAGTTCTTC,CASSLVLAGGFSYNDQFF
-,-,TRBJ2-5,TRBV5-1,TGCGCCAGCAGCGAGGGACGCCAAGAGACCCAGTACTTC,CASSEGRQETQYF
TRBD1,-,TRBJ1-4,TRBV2,TGTGCCAGCAGTGGATTGGACAGGGGAGGCGAAAAACTGTTTTTT,CASSGLDRGGEKLFF